This T cell receptor (beta chain) was recorded in a study of shared clonotypes between healthy human individuals. Background on the study: CD4 naive and memory got three plates each, CD8 naive two, CD8 memory one. Notes on the study in general: Estimated clonotype richness was generally higher in naive than memory subsets.

About this clone: Its target is not known.

The length of the CDR3 is 17 residues. V dropped 4 bases and J dropped 3; count of bases not matched to a gene: 6. Germline CDR1 SGHNT, CDR2 YYREEE (reference sequence). The data were produced by immunoSEQ multiplex PCR, yet TCRdb's version contains in-frame clones alone and is incomplete. Seen here are roughly 2.4 million clones, approximately 94% observed once, and the top ten hold around 0.13%. Sequenced material: naive CD4+ T cells sorted from blood. The sample's subset: CD45RA+ positively selected. The receptor's source is a man between 18 and 29 years old in good health. This chain connects TRBV5-4 to TRBJ2-1; TRBD2 agrees at 14 bases. CDR3 in amino acids: CASSGGTSGSYYNEQFF. CDR3 in DNA: TGTGCCAGCAGCGGTGGGACTAGCGGGAGTTACTACAATGAGCAGTTCTTC.